These 12 T cell receptor beta chains originate from one sample sequenced in a study of blood T cell repertoires in COVID-19. The table came from immunoSEQ multiplex PCR; TCRdb's copy has only in-frame clones and leaves some out. Among over 250,000 clones, 85% to 90% were seen once, and the ten largest hold under 3%. The material sequenced was PBMCs or T cells enriched from blood (not recorded which). Receptors originate from a woman aged 18 to 35 who had recovered from COVID-19.

Only one count was recorded for this clone. This rearrangement joins TRBV10-1 to TRBJ1-2; D not resolved. With 10 bases removed from V and 3 bases from J, the gap between germline ends came to 9 bases. The germline V gene encodes CDR1 WNHNN and CDR2 SYGVQD (reference sequence). This CDR3 is 11 amino acids long. The CDR3 is CAKGRDYGYTF. Written as DNA, the CDR3 is TGCGCCAAAGGGAGGGACTATGGCTACACCTTC.

This sequence joins TRBV12-5 and TRBJ1-5; TRBD1 might be the D (6 bases). CDR1 is LGHNT and CDR2 is FRNRAP in the germline V gene. Trimming removed 5 bases at V and 3 bases at J, with 11 bases between. The CDR3 sequence is 14 residues long. The CDR3 DNA sequence: TGTGCTAGTGGTCTCGGACAGCCCAATCAGCCCCAGCATTTT. It yields the protein CASGLGQPNQPQHF.

This chain connects TRBV5-1 to TRBJ1-1, with TRBD1 matching 7 bases. Trimming took 0 bases from V and 5 from J; bases not matched to a gene: 7. The length of the CDR3 is 15 residues. The germline CDR1 and CDR2 sequences are SGHRS and YFSETQ. In nucleotides, the CDR3 is TGCGCCAGCAGCTTGGGGGACAGAGGGAAAACTGAAGCTTTCTTT. Amino acid sequence: CASSLGDRGKTEAFF.

The rearrangement joins TRBV4-1 to TRBJ2-5; TRBD2 might be the D (6 bases). The ends were cut back, 1 base at V and 1 base at J, with 7 bases in the middle. Germline-derived CDR1 and CDR2 are MGHRA and YSYEKL. This CDR3 is 14 amino acids long. CDR3 nucleotides: TGCGCCAGCAGCCAAGGGGGACTCCAAGAGACCCAGTACTTC. Residues: CASSQGGLQETQYF.

The CDR3 DNA is TGTGCCAGCAGCCAAGAACCCCCCCCGGTATCTAATGAAAAACTGTTTTTT. This sequence encodes CASSQEPPPVSNEKLFF. The V and J genes are TRBV3-1 (or the pseudogene TRBV3-2) and TRBJ1-4; no reliable D call. Germline V gene data show CDR1 as LGHDT and CDR2 as YNNKEL (reference sequence). V gave up 0 bases and J gave up 3 bases, with 14 bases separating them. The CDR3 length is 17 residues.

V gene TRBV18 combines with J gene TRBJ1-2; no firm D call. The CDR3 has 13 residues. With 5 bases removed from V and 3 bases from J, the gap between germline ends came to 10 bases. In germline, CDR1 is KGHSH, CDR2 LQKENI. The CDR3 reads CASSSSIDYGYTF. For the CDR3, the DNA is TGTGCCAGCTCATCATCTATTGACTATGGCTACACCTTC.

V is TRBV19 and J is TRBJ1-5; no definite D call. CDR3 length equals 16 residues. Germline CDR1 and CDR2: LNHDA and SQIVND (reference sequence). V lost 1 base and J lost 4, with 14 bases in between. CDR3 in amino acids: CASSIVRQSSNQPQHF. DNA for the CDR3: TGTGCCAGTAGTATAGTGCGGCAGAGCTCAAATCAGCCCCAGCATTTT.

J is TRBJ1-3 and V is TRBV4-1, with TRBD1 matching over 7 bases. CDR1 is MGHRA, CDR2 YSYEKL, per germline. The CDR3 extends over 15 amino acids. J gave up 4 bases and V 0 bases, and 3 bases lay outside the gene matches. The CDR3 DNA is TGCGCCAGCAGCCAAGATTGGGGACAGGGAAACACCATATATTTT. Translating gives CASSQDWGQGNTIYF.

The chain carries TRBV12-3 or TRBV12-4 and TRBJ2-2; D is undetermined. V was shortened by 7 bases and J by 5 bases, with 5 bases between the two germline ends. The CDR3 covers 11 residues. DNA of the CDR3: TGTGCCAGCACTCTTACCGGGGAGCTGTTTTTT. Translating it yields CASTLTGELFF.

This chain joins TRBV27 and TRBJ2-5, with 8 bases fitting TRBD1. The germline V gene has CDR1 MNHEY and CDR2 SMNVEV (reference sequence). V was pared by 8 bases and J by 2 bases, with 13 bases of the junction left unmatched. The CDR3 is 16 amino acids. CDR3 sequence reads: CASRLNRGDPQETQYF. In DNA form, the CDR3 reads TGTGCCAGCCGCCTAAACAGGGGGGATCCTCAAGAGACCCAGTACTTC.

The rearrangement links TRBV19 to TRBJ1-6; 9 nucleotides align to TRBD1. CDR3 size: 15 residues. From germline, CDR1 is LNHDA and CDR2 SQIVND (reference sequence). Losses at the gene ends were 3 bases for V and 11 bases for J; bases not matched to a gene: 8. The CDR3 DNA is TGTGCCAGTAGTATTTCGGGACAGGGCACGGCACCCCTCCACTTT. This gives the protein CASSISGQGTAPLHF. Full variable domain (remainder filled in from reference TRBV19 and TRBJ1-6): DGGITQSPKYLFRKEGQNVTLSCEQNLNHDAMYWYRQDPGQGLRLIYYSQIVNDFQKGDIAEGYSVSREKKESFPLTVTSAQKNPTAFYLCASSISGQGTAPLHFGNGTRLTVT.

The chain has TRBV5-1 and TRBJ2-5, with 7 bases identical to TRBD1. Germline V gene sequence: CDR1 SGHRS, CDR2 YFSETQ. The junction had 5 bases not matched to a gene; V was cut back by 2 bases and J by 4 bases. CDR3 length: 14 amino acids. The CDR3 loop reads CASSFGAGGETQYF. CDR3 DNA: TGCGCCAGCAGCTTTGGTGCAGGGGGAGAGACCCAGTACTTC.